These 27 T cell receptor beta chains were sequenced from one sample in a study of OX40 agonist ivuxolimab in advanced cancers. Receptor libraries were prepared by the immunoSEQ multiplex PCR assay. This is the immuneACCESS table as TCRdb keeps it, with only in-frame sequences that have V and J called. A part of the clones is gone; compared with another copy, unresolved V genes explain less than half, and the rest is unexplained. The sample records 50,000 to 65,000 clones, about 86% of which are singletons. Less than 0.6% of the sample is held by the ten biggest clonotypes. Sequenced here: CD4+ or CD8+ T cells sorted from blood, sampled in a trial of the OX40 agonist ivuxolimab. The receptors were gathered from an adult with an advanced solid tumor such as melanoma, head and neck, liver or kidney cancer.

The J gene is TRBJ2-5, the V gene TRBV18, with TRBD1 as a possible D gene (8 bases). Germline values: CDR1 KGHSH, CDR2 LQKENI. The CDR3 is made up of 14 amino acids. V shed 2 bases and J shed 7 bases, with 14 bases lying between them. Written as DNA, the CDR3 is TGTGCCAGCTCACCAATGACAGGGGAGGGGACCCAGTACTTC. Amino acids: CASSPMTGEGTQYF.

The V and J genes are TRBV18 and TRBJ1-4, with a tentative D call TRBD1 (6 bases). Germline loops: CDR1 KGHSH, CDR2 LQKENI. The CDR3 has 15 amino acids. Trimming removed 3 bases from V and 6 bases from J, with 14 bases in between. CDR3 sequence reads: CASSPGNREYEKLFF. The CDR3 nucleotides read TGTGCCAGCTCACCGGGGAACAGGGAGTATGAAAAACTGTTTTTT.

The chain links TRBV7-3 to TRBJ2-1; 7 bases align to TRBD1. Germline CDR1 SGHTA, CDR2 FQGTGA. J was trimmed by 7 bases and V by 5 bases; bases with no gene match: 8. This CDR3 is 14 amino acids long. CDR3 bases: TGTGCCAGCAGCGTTAGAGGGGGCGAGAATGAGCAGTTCTTC. Its protein product is CASSVRGGENEQFF.

This rearrangement joins TRBV10-3 to TRBJ2-1; 11 bases agree with TRBD2. CDR1 and CDR2 (germline): ENHRY, SYGVKD. CDR3 length: 16 residues. After removal of 5 bases from V and 1 base from J, the junction contained 4 bases not matched to a gene. This CDR3 is CAISTSGSLSYNEQFF. Here the CDR3 DNA reads TGTGCCATCAGTACTAGCGGGAGCCTTTCCTACAATGAGCAGTTCTTC.

This clone came up once. The chain couples TRBV18 to TRBJ2-7; maybe TRBD1 (6 bases). Germline-derived CDR1 and CDR2 are KGHSH and LQKENI. V lost 4 bases and J lost 7, with 17 bases in between. This CDR3 region has 14 residues. The DNA of the CDR3 is TGTGCCAGCTCACTCTTGGGACATTCTGAGGAGCAGTACTTC. This codes for CASSLLGHSEEQYF.

In DNA, the CDR3 is TGTGCCAGCAGCTTGGCCCAGCGTACTAGCGTATACGAGCAGTACTTC. Protein: CASSLAQRTSVYEQYF. The chain combines TRBV5-4 with TRBJ2-7; TRBD2 matches at 7 bases. From germline, CDR1 is SGHNT and CDR2 YYREEE (reference sequence). The V gene end was trimmed by 0 bases and the J gene end by 4 bases; junction bases not matched to a gene: 10. This CDR3 is 16 amino acids long. Complete variable domain (other parts from reference TRBV5-4 and TRBJ2-7): ETGVTQSPTHLIKTRGQQVTLRCSSQSGHNTVSWYQQALGQGPQFIFQYYREEENGRGNFPPRFSGLQFPNYSSELNVNALELDDSALYLCASSLAQRTSVYEQYFGPGTRLTVT.

The rearrangement links TRBV5-1 to TRBJ2-7; 8 positions agree with TRBD1. J gave up 3 bases and V 6 bases, and 8 bases lay outside the gene matches. Germline V gene sequence: CDR1 SGHRS, CDR2 YFSETQ. This CDR3 is built from 14 residues. The CDR3 sequence is CASNPGQANYEQYF. CDR3 DNA: TGCGCCAGCAACCCGGGACAGGCAAACTACGAGCAGTACTTC.

Note on this clone: Within the sample, other DNA sequences also encode this same CDR3. V and J are TRBV18 and TRBJ1-3; D uncertain. This CDR3 contains 15 residues. Germline lookup yields CDR1 KGHSH and CDR2 LQKENI. The ends were cut back, 2 bases at V and 0 bases at J, with 8 bases in the middle. In nucleotides, the CDR3 is TGTGCCAGCTCACCAGTCCAGAGCTCTGGAAACACCATATATTTT. Translation: CASSPVQSSGNTIYF.

V gene TRBV11-1 combines with J gene TRBJ2-1, with 9 nucleotides matching TRBD1. Germline V gene sequence: CDR1 SGHAT, CDR2 FQDESV (reference sequence). The CDR3 is 15 residues long. With 3 bases clipped from V and 8 bases from J, the junction kept 8 bases outside the gene matches. The CDR3 protein is CASSFAQGAFDEQFF. The CDR3 nucleotides read TGTGCCAGCAGCTTCGCACAGGGGGCCTTCGATGAGCAGTTCTTC.

V is TRBV9 and J is TRBJ2-3; 7 bases align to TRBD1. The CDR3 is made up of 15 amino acids. J gave up 6 bases and V 4 bases, and 11 bases lay outside the gene matches. Germline assignment: CDR1 SGDLS and CDR2 YYNGEE. CDR3 region: CASSITATGPDTQYF. The CDR3 coding sequence is TGTGCCAGCAGCATAACCGCGACAGGGCCCGATACGCAGTATTTT.

This sequence joins TRBV4-3 and TRBJ1-6; D gene ambiguous. Deletions cut 3 bases from V and 3 bases from J, with 12 bases between. Germline V gene data show CDR1 as LGHNA and CDR2 as YSLEER. This CDR3 contains 16 residues. In DNA form, the CDR3 reads TGCGCCAGCAGCCAGCGGTTTGGGAACTATAATTCACCCCTCCACTTT. The encoded protein is CASSQRFGNYNSPLHF.

This chain links TRBV4-3 with TRBJ2-7; D possibly corresponds to TRBD2 (6 bases). The CDR3 is 13 amino acids. V was shortened by 0 bases and J by 6 bases, with 9 bases between the two germline ends. Germline V CDR1 and CDR2: LGHNA, YSLEER. CDR3 protein: CASSQDLGGEQYF. The CDR3 region has the DNA TGCGCCAGCAGCCAAGATCTGGGGGGCGAGCAGTACTTC.

The rearrangement uses TRBV21-1 and TRBJ2-7; no DNA check was done on the table's D call, TRBD2. TRBV21-1 is marked as a pseudogene. The CDR3 has 16 amino acids. The chain's CDR3 is CASSMTRLAGDYEQYF. The CDR3, as DNA: TGTGCCAGCAGCATGACCCGACTAGCGGGAGACTACGAGCAGTACTTC.

The rearrangement links TRBV4-3 to TRBJ2-7; D possibly corresponds to TRBD2 (5 bases). The CDR3 has 14 residues. V lost 1 base to trimming and J lost 0 bases, with 7 bases between them. The germline V gene encodes CDR1 LGHNA and CDR2 YSLEER. Here the CDR3 reads CASSQGRSSYEQYF. In nucleotides, the CDR3 is TGCGCCAGCAGCCAAGGGAGGAGCTCCTACGAGCAGTACTTC.

The CDR3 sequence is CAWSVENRGGYTF. CDR3 DNA sequence: TGTGCCTGGAGTGTTGAAAACAGGGGAGGCTACACCTTC. The chain has TRBV30 and TRBJ1-2, with 7 positions matching TRBD1. V gave up 0 bases and J gave up 8 bases; unmatched junction bases: 6. The CDR3 consists of 13 residues. Germline-derived CDR1 and CDR2 are GTSNPN and SVGIG (reference sequence). The whole variable domain, filled in from reference TRBV30 and TRBJ1-2, reads SQTIHQWPATLVQPVGSPLSLECTVEGTSNPNLYWYRQAAGRGLQLLFYSVGIGQISSEVPQNLSASRPQDRQFILSSKKLLLSDSGFYLCAWSVENRGGYTFGSGTRLTVV.

The J gene is TRBJ2-2, the V gene TRBV2; D could derive from TRBD1 or TRBD2 (5 bases each). This CDR3 has 14 amino acids. V shed 5 bases and J shed 2 bases, with 9 bases lying between them. Germline V CDR1 and CDR2: SNHLY, FYNNEI. The CDR3 DNA sequence: TGTGCCAGCAGTTTCGGGACCAACACCGGGGAGCTGTTTTTT. Protein: CASSFGTNTGELFF.

This chain links TRBV5-1 with TRBJ1-1, with D maybe TRBD1 (5 bases). CDR3 length: 13 amino acids. Trimming cost V 3 bases and J 0 bases, with 6 bases left between them. Per the germline V gene, CDR1 is SGHRS and CDR2 is YFSETQ. CDR3 nucleotides: TGCGCCAGCAGCTCGACAGTGAACACTGAAGCTTTCTTT. Encoded protein: CASSSTVNTEAFF.

The chain employs TRBV19 and TRBJ1-6; 8 nucleotides agree with TRBD1. In germline, CDR1 is LNHDA, CDR2 SQIVND (reference sequence). The CDR3 runs to 15 residues. The V gene end was trimmed by 6 bases and the J gene end by 10 bases; junction bases not matched to a gene: 11. The CDR3 DNA reads TGTGCCAGTAGGCGACAGACAGGGGACGGGTCACCCCTCCACTTT. Its protein is CASRRQTGDGSPLHF.

The chain combines TRBV5-5 with TRBJ2-3; TRBD1 matches 7 bases. Germline-derived CDR1 and CDR2 are SGHKS and YYEKEE (reference sequence). J was trimmed by 5 bases and V by 4 bases; bases with no gene match: 4. CDR3 length: 13 amino acids. The CDR3 sequence: CASSADRVDTQYF. The CDR3 nucleotides are TGTGCCAGCAGCGCAGACAGGGTAGATACGCAGTATTTT.

This chain uses TRBV5-5 with TRBJ2-7; 7 bases align to TRBD1. The V segment lost 4 bases and the J segment 0 bases; nucleotides outside the gene matches: 7. Germline V gene lookup returns CDR1 SGHKS and CDR2 YYEKEE (reference sequence). The CDR3 has 15 amino acids. The CDR3 sequence is CASSPPGTVSYEQYF. The CDR3 region has the DNA TGTGCCAGCAGCCCCCCAGGGACAGTCTCCTACGAGCAGTACTTC.

V gene TRBV19 combines with J gene TRBJ2-2, with a weak D call TRBD1 (6 bases). Trimming left V 7 bases short and J 6 bases short, with 18 bases between. From germline, CDR1 is LNHDA and CDR2 SQIVND (reference sequence). There are 15 residues in the CDR3. The DNA for the CDR3 is TGTGCCAGTAACACCGGGACAACCTGGGCCGGGGAGCTGTTTTTT. Translating gives CASNTGTTWAGELFF. The entire variable domain, with the rest obtained from reference TRBV19 and TRBJ2-2, is as follows: DGGITQSPKYLFRKEGQNVTLSCEQNLNHDAMYWYRQDPGQGLRLIYYSQIVNDFQKGDIAEGYSVSREKKESFPLTVTSAQKNPTAFYLCASNTGTTWAGELFFGEGSRLTVL.

The chain joins TRBV5-8 to TRBJ2-1; TRBD1 or TRBD2 may be the D gene (5 bases each). The length of the CDR3 is 13 residues. The germline V and J ends were trimmed by 2 bases and 10 bases, with 13 bases remaining between them. From germline, CDR1 is SGHTS and CDR2 YDEGEE. CDR3 in DNA: TGTGCCAGCAGCTTAAGAACGGGGCGGGAGCAGTTCTTC. Protein product: CASSLRTGREQFF.

J is TRBJ1-4 and V is TRBV28, with D uncertain. V was pared by 4 bases and J by 5 bases, with 11 bases between. The CDR3 extends over 14 amino acids. In germline, CDR1 is MDHEN, CDR2 SYDVKM. The CDR3 coding sequence is TGTGCCAGCAGTTCCGGGTCTATGAATGAAAAACTGTTTTTT. This translates into CASSSGSMNEKLFF.

This clone was detected a few times. The rearrangement uses TRBV19 and TRBJ2-1; 12 bases line up with TRBD1. Looked up from germline, CDR1 is LNHDA and CDR2 is SQIVND (reference sequence). The V gene end was trimmed by 3 bases and the J gene end by 8 bases; junction bases not matched to a gene: 8. CDR3 size: 16 residues. This chain's CDR3 is CASSISGTGGRDEQFF. The DNA for the CDR3 is TGTGCCAGTAGTATCTCCGGGACAGGGGGCAGGGATGAGCAGTTCTTC.

This rearrangement joins TRBV7-2 to TRBJ2-7; perhaps TRBD2 as D (5 bases). Germline V CDR1 and CDR2: SGHTA, FQGNSA. The CDR3 contains 16 residues. With 1 base removed from V and 1 base from J, the gap between germline ends came to 14 bases. CDR3 residues: CASSLGRDPLSYEQYF. The CDR3 nucleotides are TGTGCCAGCAGCTTAGGTCGGGATCCCTTATCCTACGAGCAGTACTTC. The full variable domain, with the rest looked up from reference TRBV7-2 and TRBJ2-7, is GAGVSQSPSNKVTEKGKDVELRCDPISGHTALYWYRQSLGQGLEFLIYFQGNSAPDKSGLPSDRFSAERTGGSVSTLTIQRTQQEDSAVYLCASSLGRDPLSYEQYFGPGTRLTVT.

J is TRBJ1-4 and V is TRBV5-1; D gene unclear. This CDR3 has 14 residues. The V end lost 1 base, the J end lost 4 bases, and 8 bases lay between the germline ends. CDR1 is SGHRS and CDR2 is YFSETQ in the germline V gene. CDR3 in DNA: TGCGCCAGCAGCTTGAACCACGGTAATGAAAAACTGTTTTTT. Encoded protein: CASSLNHGNEKLFF.

The chain carries TRBV6-8 and TRBJ1-5; maybe TRBD1 (5 bases). V was clipped by 7 bases and J by 5 bases, with 18 bases between them. The germline gives CDR1 MNHGY, CDR2 SAAAGT. This CDR3 comprises 15 residues. For the CDR3, the DNA is TGTGCCAGCACCCCCCCGGGGCCCGGGTATCAGCCCCAGCATTTT. The encoded protein is CASTPPGPGYQPQHF.